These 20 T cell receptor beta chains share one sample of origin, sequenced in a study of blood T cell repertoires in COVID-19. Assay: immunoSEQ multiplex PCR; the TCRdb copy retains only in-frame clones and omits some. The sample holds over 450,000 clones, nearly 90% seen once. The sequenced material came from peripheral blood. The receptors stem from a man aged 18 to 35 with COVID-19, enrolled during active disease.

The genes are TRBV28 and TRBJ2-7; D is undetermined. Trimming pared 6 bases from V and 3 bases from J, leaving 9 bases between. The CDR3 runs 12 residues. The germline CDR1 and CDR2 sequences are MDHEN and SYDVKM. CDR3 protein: CASSSFFYEQYF. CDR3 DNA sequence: TGTGCCAGCAGCTCCTTCTTCTACGAGCAGTACTTC.

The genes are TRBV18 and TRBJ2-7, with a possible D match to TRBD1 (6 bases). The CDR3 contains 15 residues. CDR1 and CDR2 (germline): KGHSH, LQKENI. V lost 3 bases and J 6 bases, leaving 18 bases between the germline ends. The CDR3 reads CASSPSQGQIAEQYF. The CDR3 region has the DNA TGTGCCAGCTCACCCAGCCAGGGACAAATAGCCGAGCAGTACTTC.

The DNA for the CDR3 is TGTGCCAGCAGCCCCTTACCCCCAGGGGGCGGAGATACGCAGTATTTT. Protein: CASSPLPPGGGDTQYF. The rearrangement links TRBV7-7 to TRBJ2-3; 8 nucleotides match TRBD1. This CDR3 is built from 16 residues. Germline V gives CDR1 SSHAT, CDR2 FNYEAQ (reference sequence). Losses at the gene ends were 5 bases for V and 5 bases for J; bases not matched to a gene: 12.

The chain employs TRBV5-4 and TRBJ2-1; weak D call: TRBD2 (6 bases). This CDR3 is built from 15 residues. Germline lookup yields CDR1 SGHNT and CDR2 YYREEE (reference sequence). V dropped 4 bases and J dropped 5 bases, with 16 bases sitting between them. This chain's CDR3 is CASSTGTPLNNEQFF. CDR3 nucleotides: TGTGCCAGCAGCACCGGGACTCCCTTGAACAATGAGCAGTTCTTC.

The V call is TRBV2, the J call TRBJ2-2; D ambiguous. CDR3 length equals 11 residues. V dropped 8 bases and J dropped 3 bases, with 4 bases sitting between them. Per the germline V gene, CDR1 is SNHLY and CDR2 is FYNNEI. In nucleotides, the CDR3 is TGTGCCAGCCTTTACACCGGGGAGCTGTTTTTT. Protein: CASLYTGELFF.

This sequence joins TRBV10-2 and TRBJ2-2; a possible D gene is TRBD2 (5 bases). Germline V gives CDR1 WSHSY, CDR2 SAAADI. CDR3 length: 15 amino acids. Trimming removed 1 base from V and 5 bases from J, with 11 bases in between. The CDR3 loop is CASSEFGRGTGELFF. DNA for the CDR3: TGCGCCAGCAGTGAGTTTGGTCGAGGGACCGGGGAGCTGTTTTTT.

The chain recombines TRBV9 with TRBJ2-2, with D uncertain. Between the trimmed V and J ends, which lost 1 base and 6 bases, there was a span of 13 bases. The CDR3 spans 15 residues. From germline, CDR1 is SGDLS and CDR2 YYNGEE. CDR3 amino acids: CASSVTVAASGELFF. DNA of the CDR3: TGTGCCAGCAGCGTAACCGTAGCAGCGTCCGGGGAGCTGTTTTTT.

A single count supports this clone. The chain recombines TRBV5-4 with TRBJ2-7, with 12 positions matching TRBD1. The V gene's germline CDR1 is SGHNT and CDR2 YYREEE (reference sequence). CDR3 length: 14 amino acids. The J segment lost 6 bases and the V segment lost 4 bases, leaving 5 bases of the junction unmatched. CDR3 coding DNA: TGTGCCAGCAGCGCGGGGACAGGGGGCTCCGAGCAGTACTTC. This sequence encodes CASSAGTGGSEQYF.

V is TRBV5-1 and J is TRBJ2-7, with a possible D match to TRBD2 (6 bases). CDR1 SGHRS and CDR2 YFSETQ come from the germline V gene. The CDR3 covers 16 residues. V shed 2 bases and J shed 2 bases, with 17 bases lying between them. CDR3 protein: CASSLTPGTRTYEQYF. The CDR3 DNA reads TGCGCCAGCAGCTTAACCCCCGGGACTCGTACCTACGAGCAGTACTTC.

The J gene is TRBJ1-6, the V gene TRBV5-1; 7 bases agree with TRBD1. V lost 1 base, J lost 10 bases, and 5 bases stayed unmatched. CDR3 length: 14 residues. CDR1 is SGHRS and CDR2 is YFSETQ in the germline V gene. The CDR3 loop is CASSLTGVGSPLHF. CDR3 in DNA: TGCGCCAGCAGCTTGACAGGGGTGGGGTCACCCCTCCACTTT. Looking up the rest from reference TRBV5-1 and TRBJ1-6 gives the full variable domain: KAGVTQTPRYLIKTRGQQVTLSCSPISGHRSVSWYQQTPGQGLQFLFEYFSETQRNKGNFPGRFSGRQFSNSRSEMNVSTLELGDSALYLCASSLTGVGSPLHFGNGTRLTVT.

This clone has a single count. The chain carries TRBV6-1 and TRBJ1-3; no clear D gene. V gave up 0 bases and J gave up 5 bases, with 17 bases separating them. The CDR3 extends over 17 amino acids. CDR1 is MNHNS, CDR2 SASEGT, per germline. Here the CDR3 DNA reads TGTGCCAGCAGTGAAGCGATCCCAGGACTTTCGAGAAACACCATATATTTT. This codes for CASSEAIPGLSRNTIYF.

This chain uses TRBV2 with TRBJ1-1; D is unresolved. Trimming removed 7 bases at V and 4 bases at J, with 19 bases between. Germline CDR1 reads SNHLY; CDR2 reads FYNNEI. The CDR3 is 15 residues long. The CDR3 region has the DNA TGTGCCAGCAAGGCGGTTTCGAGCTTGAGCACTGAAGCTTTCTTT. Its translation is CASKAVSSLSTEAFF.

CDR3: CASSPGLAGQETQYF. The CDR3 bases are TGTGCCAGCAGCCCTGGACTAGCGGGACAAGAGACCCAGTACTTC. V and J are TRBV4-2 and TRBJ2-5, with TRBD2 matching 12 bases. Germline V lookup: CDR1 LGHNA, CDR2 YNFKEQ. Trimming at V came to 4 bases and at J to 2 bases, leaving 2 bases not matched to a gene. This CDR3 comprises 15 residues.

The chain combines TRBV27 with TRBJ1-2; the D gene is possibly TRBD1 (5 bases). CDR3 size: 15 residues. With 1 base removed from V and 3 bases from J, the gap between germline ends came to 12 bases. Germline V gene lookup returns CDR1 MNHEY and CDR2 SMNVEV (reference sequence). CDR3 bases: TGTGCCAGCAGTTTATGGGGGACTCAAGACTATGGCTACACCTTC. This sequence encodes CASSLWGTQDYGYTF.

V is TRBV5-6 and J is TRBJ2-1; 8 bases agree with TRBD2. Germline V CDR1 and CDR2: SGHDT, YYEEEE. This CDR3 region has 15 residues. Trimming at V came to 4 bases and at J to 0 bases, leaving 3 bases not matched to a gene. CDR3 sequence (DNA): TGTGCCAGCAGCGGAAGCGGGAGCTCCTACAATGAGCAGTTCTTC. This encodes CASSGSGSSYNEQFF.

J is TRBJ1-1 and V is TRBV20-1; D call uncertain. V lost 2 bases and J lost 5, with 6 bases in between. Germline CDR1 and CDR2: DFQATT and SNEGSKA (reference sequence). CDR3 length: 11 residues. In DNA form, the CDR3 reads TGCAGTGCTAGACTCCAGACTGAAGCTTTCTTT. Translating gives CSARLQTEAFF.

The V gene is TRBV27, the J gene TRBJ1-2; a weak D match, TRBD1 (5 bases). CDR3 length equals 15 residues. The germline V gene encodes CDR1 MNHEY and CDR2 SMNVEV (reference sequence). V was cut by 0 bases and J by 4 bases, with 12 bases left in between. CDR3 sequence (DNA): TGTGCCAGCAGTTTATCGGGGGGGAGCTTCTATGGCTACACCTTC. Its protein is CASSLSGGSFYGYTF.

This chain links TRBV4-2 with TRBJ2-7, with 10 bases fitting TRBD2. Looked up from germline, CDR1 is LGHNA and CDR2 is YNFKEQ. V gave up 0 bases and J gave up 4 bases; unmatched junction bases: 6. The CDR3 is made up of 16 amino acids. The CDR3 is CASSQDWSGGAYEQYF. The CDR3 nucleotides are TGTGCCAGCAGCCAAGATTGGAGCGGGGGGGCTTACGAGCAGTACTTC.

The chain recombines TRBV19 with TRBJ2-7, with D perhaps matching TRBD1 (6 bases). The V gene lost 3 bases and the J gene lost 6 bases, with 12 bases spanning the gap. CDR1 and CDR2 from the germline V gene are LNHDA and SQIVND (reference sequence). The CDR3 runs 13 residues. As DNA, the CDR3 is TGTGCCAGTAGTATGACTGGGGGCGGCGAGCAGTACTTC. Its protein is CASSMTGGGEQYF.

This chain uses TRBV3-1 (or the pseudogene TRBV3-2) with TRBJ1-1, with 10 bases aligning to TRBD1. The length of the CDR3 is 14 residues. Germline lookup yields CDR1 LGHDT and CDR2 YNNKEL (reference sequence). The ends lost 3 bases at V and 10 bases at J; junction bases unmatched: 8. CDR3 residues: CASSHEDRGAGAFF. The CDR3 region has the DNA TGTGCCAGCAGCCATGAGGACAGGGGGGCGGGAGCTTTCTTT.